The entry below gives a single T cell receptor (beta chain) sequence along with its context. Its antigen is unknown. This PCR relied on a set of 60 Vbeta primers and 13 Jbeta primers. Sequencing was performed with immunoSEQ multiplex PCR; in TCRdb, only in-frame clones are kept and a portion is missing. The repertoire holds around 39,000 clones, about 60% seen once, with around 8.7% in the top ten. These data are taken from a study of cytomegalovirus exposure and HLA in healthy donors. Study-level results: Previous analysis showed most TCR beta V segments were productive about 87% or about 30% of the time. Sequence variants that were highly shared formed a cluster that was likely a sequencing artifact.

V lost 7 bases to trimming and J lost 2 bases; unmatched junction nucleotides: 2. Germline loops: CDR1 MNHEY, CDR2 SVGAGI. This CDR3 comprises 13 residues. Sequencing was performed on PBMCs. The chain uses TRBV6-5 and TRBJ1-5; 7 nucleotides align to TRBD1. The receptor's source is a human donor in good health. This CDR3 reads CASKGQGNQPQHF. The CDR3 nucleotides read TGTGCCAGCAAAGGACAGGGCAATCAGCCCCAGCATTTT.